The present TCR beta chain was sequenced within a study of T-cell reconstitution after alpha-beta-depleted transplantation in children. TCRbeta library construction was performed incorporating unique molecular identifiers. TCRdb recomputed calls from the PCR reads with MiXCR, one row per CDR3 protein. The sample has a few hundred thousand distinct CDR3 sequences, approximately 41% seen once. This clonotype was counted only a few times. The CDR3 is 14 amino acids. CDR1 is SGHAT and CDR2 is FQNNGV in the germline V gene. The V gene lost 0 bases and the J gene lost 0 bases, with 6 bases spanning the gap.

The starting material was PBMCs, obtained before TCRalphabeta/CD19-depleted stem cell transplant. The sequence was obtained from a girl aged 2-10 years with aplastic anemia, due to receive a stem cell transplant. This sequence joins TRBV11-2 and TRBJ2-7, with D hard to call. The CDR3 DNA follows: TGTGCCAGCAGCTTAGATCTGGGCTCCTACGAGCAGTACTTC. Its protein product is CASSLDLGSYEQYF. Looking up the rest from reference TRBV11-2 and TRBJ2-7 gives the full variable domain: EAGVAQSPRYKIIEKRQSVAFWCNPISGHATLYWYQQILGQGPKLLIQFQNNGVVDDSQLPKDRFSAERLKGVDSTLKIQPAKLEDSAVYLCASSLDLGSYEQYFGPGTRLTVT.